The clone carrying this T cell receptor beta chain was counted a few times. Antigen: not known. The entry originates in a study of cytomegalovirus exposure and HLA in healthy donors. Study conclusions and caveats: The majority of TCR sequences were rare, yet some public TCRs appeared in many donors. A list of 150 or so TCR beta chains associated with cytomegalovirus was given.

PCR employed 60 Vbeta and 13 Jbeta primers. Data came from immunoSEQ multiplex PCR; TCRdb stores just in-frame clones and leaves some out. The table lists some 190,000 clones, 80% to 90% of them singletons. CDR1 is SGHKS, CDR2 YYEKEE, per germline (reference sequence). The CDR3 covers 15 residues. Trimming stripped 4 bases from V and 0 bases from J, with 13 bases between. The receptor's source is a male donor in good health and CMV-seronegative. The rearrangement uses TRBV5-5 and TRBJ1-1, with a possible D match to TRBD1 (6 bases). Sequenced input: PBMCs. The CDR3 sequence is CASSLRGQLNTEAFF. DNA of the CDR3: TGTGCCAGCAGCCTTCGGGGACAATTGAACACTGAAGCTTTCTTT.